The table lists the clone carrying this T cell receptor beta chain with many counts. The antigen remains undetermined. Reasons for excluding patients were uncontrolled infection, other autoimmune disease, pregnancy or lactation. Amplification targeted TCR beta CDR3 regions from RNA transcripts. First-round RT-PCR targeting the TCR CDR3 was performed with the HTBI primer set. MiXCR was run by TCRdb on the multiplex PCR reads, yielding one entry per CDR3 protein. The data show 300,000 to 450,000 distinct CDR3 sequences, around 14% seen once. The data derive from a study of T cells in Graves' hyperthyroidism and ophthalmopathy. Study-wide background: Peripheral blood samples were taken at initial diagnosis, prior to any treatment.

CDR3 length: 14 residues. Germline CDR1 reads LGHDT; CDR2 reads YNNKEL (reference sequence). With V trimmed by 3 bases and J by 5 bases, 5 bases remained unmatched. The study's findings and limits: Blood also carried most thyroid clonotypes expanded above 0.001. Model predictions of ophthalmopathy came a median approximately seven months before onset.

This sequence joins TRBV3-1 and TRBJ2-5, with TRBD1 matching over 8 bases. The TCR sequence derives from a woman under 30 with Graves' hyperthyroidism that later progressed to Graves' ophthalmopathy. Sequenced input: blood. In nucleotides, the CDR3 is TGTGCCAGCAGCCATGGGACAGGACGGGAGACCCAGTACTTC. It is translated as CASSHGTGRETQYF.